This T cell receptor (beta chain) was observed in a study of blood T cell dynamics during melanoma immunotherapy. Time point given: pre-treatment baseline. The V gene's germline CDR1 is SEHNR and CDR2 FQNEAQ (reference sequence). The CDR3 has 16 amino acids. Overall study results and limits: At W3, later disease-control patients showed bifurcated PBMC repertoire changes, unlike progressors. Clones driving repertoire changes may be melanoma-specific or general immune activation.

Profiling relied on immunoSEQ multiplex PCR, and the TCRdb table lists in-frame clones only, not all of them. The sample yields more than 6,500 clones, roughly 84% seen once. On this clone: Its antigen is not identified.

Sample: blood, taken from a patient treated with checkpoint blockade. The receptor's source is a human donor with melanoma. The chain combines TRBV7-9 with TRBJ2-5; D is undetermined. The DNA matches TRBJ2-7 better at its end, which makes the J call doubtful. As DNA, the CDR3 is TGTGCCAGCAGCCCCGGGTGGGGTGGCAGCCCCTACGAGCAGTACTTC. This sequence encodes CASSPGWGGSPYEQYF.